The 10 T cell receptor beta chains below all came from one sample that was sequenced in a study of beta chain features in type 1 diabetes (dated by TCRdb to 2016 to 2018). Receptors were amplified or captured by the immunoSEQ multiplex PCR assay. The High Capacity cDNA Reverse Transcription Kit was used to reverse transcribe all of the isolated RNA, meaning that expressed TCRB transcripts were what got sequenced. Held by TCRdb, this immuneACCESS table contains in-frame sequences only and omits some clones. Under half of the omission traces to an unresolved V gene where checked; the cause of the rest is unknown. Within this sample are hundreds of thousands of clones, with about a sixth of them counted one time only. Clones ranked in the top ten supply about 0.025% of the sample. Sequences were obtained from naive CD4+ T cells from blood. This specimen's cell subset or site label, per the study, means: true naive CD4+ T cells. The receptors originated from a woman aged 18-29 years in good health.

The J gene is TRBJ2-2, the V gene TRBV4-2, with D uncertain. The germline V and J ends were trimmed by 2 bases and 0 bases, with 7 bases remaining between them. CDR1 and CDR2 from the germline V gene are LGHNA and YNFKEQ. The CDR3 is 15 residues long. As DNA, the CDR3 is TGTGCCAGCAGCCAACGCCGAACGAACACCGGGGAGCTGTTTTTT. It is translated as CASSQRRTNTGELFF.

This clone was picked up a small number of times. V gene TRBV15 combines with J gene TRBJ2-7, with TRBD2 matching 13 bases. The CDR3 runs 15 residues. CDR1 LNHNV and CDR2 YYDKDF come from the germline V gene (reference sequence). The ends lost 3 bases at V and 6 bases at J; junction bases unmatched: 5. The CDR3 sequence: CATSSRTSGRSEQYF. In DNA form, the CDR3 reads TGTGCCACCAGCAGCAGGACTAGCGGGAGATCCGAGCAGTACTTC.

This clone was observed a handful of times. CDR3 coding DNA: TGTGCCAGCAGCTCGACAGGGGGCCCCTCCTACGAGCAGTACTTC. It translates to CASSSTGGPSYEQYF. The chain carries TRBV13 and TRBJ2-7, with TRBD1 matching over 10 bases. This CDR3 contains 15 residues. V was clipped by 4 bases and J by 0 bases; unmatched bases: 3. From germline, CDR1 is PRHDT and CDR2 FYEKMQ (reference sequence).

CDR3 DNA: TGTGCCAGCAGCTTTCAGGGTATAATCACAGATACGCAGTATTTT. Translation gives CASSFQGIITDTQYF. This chain links TRBV11-2 with TRBJ2-3, with D possibly matching TRBD1 (5 bases). This CDR3 comprises 15 residues. Trimming cost V 3 bases and J 2 bases, with 12 bases left between them. CDR1 is SGHAT and CDR2 is FQNNGV in the germline V gene.

This clone came up a few times. The chain links TRBV7-2 to TRBJ2-1, with 10 nucleotides matching TRBD1. Germline trimming cut 1 base from V and 11 bases from J; bases unmatched to any gene: 8. Germline V gene sequence: CDR1 SGHTA, CDR2 FQGNSA. CDR3 length equals 15 residues. Written as DNA, the CDR3 is TGTGCCAGCAGCTTAGAAGTGACAGGGGGCGCCCAGCAGTTCTTC. This gives the protein CASSLEVTGGAQQFF.

In this sample, this clone turned up a few times. The rearrangement links TRBV18 to TRBJ2-5, with D possibly matching TRBD1 (6 bases). The germline V gene encodes CDR1 KGHSH and CDR2 LQKENI. V lost 6 bases and J 0 bases, leaving 11 bases between the germline ends. The CDR3 is 14 amino acids. Here the CDR3 DNA reads TGTGCCAGCTCCCCTGGACAGTACCAAGAGACCCAGTACTTC. The encoded protein is CASSPGQYQETQYF.

This clone has only a few counts. The V gene is TRBV10-3, the J gene TRBJ2-3; a possible D gene is TRBD1 (5 bases). Trimming removed 6 bases at V and 2 bases at J, with 12 bases between. CDR1 is ENHRY and CDR2 is SYGVKD in the germline V gene. The CDR3 has 14 residues. This CDR3 is CAIRSIGATDTQYF. CDR3 bases: TGTGCCATCAGGTCGATTGGGGCCACAGATACGCAGTATTTT.

The chain uses TRBV28 and TRBJ2-7; 13 bases fit TRBD2. In germline, CDR1 is MDHEN, CDR2 SYDVKM. The CDR3 runs to 16 residues. V lost 6 bases to trimming and J lost 6 bases; unmatched junction nucleotides: 11. CDR3 coding DNA: TGTGCCAGCAGCGCCCCAACGAGACTAGCGGGGGGCGAGCAGTACTTC. This sequence encodes CASSAPTRLAGGEQYF.

This clone turned up a few times. The chain carries TRBV9 and TRBJ2-5; D is possibly TRBD1 (5 bases). The CDR3 loop spans 12 amino acids. From germline, CDR1 is SGDLS and CDR2 YYNGEE. V lost 3 bases and J lost 7, with 10 bases in between. CDR3 residues: CASSASQGTQYF. The CDR3 nucleotides read TGTGCCAGCAGCGCCTCCCAGGGGACCCAGTACTTC.

In DNA, the CDR3 is TGTGCCAGTAGTATGGGACAGGGACCCTGGGAGACCCAGTACTTC. It is translated as CASSMGQGPWETQYF. The V gene is TRBV19, the J gene TRBJ2-5, with TRBD1 matching 9 bases. Germline V lookup: CDR1 LNHDA, CDR2 SQIVND (reference sequence). The CDR3 covers 15 residues. V was clipped by 3 bases and J by 5 bases; unmatched bases: 7. Full variable domain (rest looked up from reference TRBV19 and TRBJ2-5): DGGITQSPKYLFRKEGQNVTLSCEQNLNHDAMYWYRQDPGQGLRLIYYSQIVNDFQKGDIAEGYSVSREKKESFPLTVTSAQKNPTAFYLCASSMGQGPWETQYFGPGTRLLVL.